Following are 10 T cell receptor beta chains from one sample sequenced in a study of PD-L1 blockade in urothelial cancer. Indicated time point: pretreatment peripheral blood. Using immunoSEQ multiplex PCR, the repertoire was profiled, and TCRdb retains in-frame clones only, with some absent. The sample records 40,000 to 60,000 clones, 70% to 80% being singletons. The sequencing here drew on PBMCs, taken around atezolizumab (anti-PD-L1) treatment. The origin of the receptors is a man aged 70-80 years with urothelial cancer.

The chain combines TRBV10-3 with TRBJ2-3; 8 positions match TRBD2. There are 16 residues in the CDR3. Per the germline V gene, CDR1 is ENHRY and CDR2 is SYGVKD. The V segment lost 10 bases and the J segment 4 bases; nucleotides outside the gene matches: 16. The CDR3 protein is CASTRGLAAIADTQYF. The CDR3 DNA is TGTGCCAGCACCAGAGGACTAGCCGCGATCGCAGATACGCAGTATTTT.

The J gene is TRBJ2-1, the V gene TRBV11-1; 7 positions match TRBD2. V was clipped by 6 bases and J by 8 bases; unmatched bases: 16. This CDR3 has 16 amino acids. Germline V CDR1 and CDR2: SGHAT, FQDESV (reference sequence). In DNA form, the CDR3 reads TGTGCCAGCAGGCCTAGCGGAGGCCCCCGTTTCGATGAGCAGTTCTTC. It encodes CASRPSGGPRFDEQFF.

The CDR3 nucleotides are TGCAGCGTTTTGGAGGACAGTTCCACAGATACGCAGTATTTT. Amino acids: CSVLEDSSTDTQYF. This rearrangement joins TRBV29-1 to TRBJ2-3; TRBD1 is a possible D gene (6 bases). V was trimmed by 5 bases and J by 2 bases, leaving 14 bases between them. The CDR3 runs to 14 residues. Germline loops: CDR1 SQVTM, CDR2 ANQGSEA.

The genes are TRBV6-5 and TRBJ2-3; a weak D match, TRBD2 (6 bases). This CDR3 is built from 14 residues. Per germline, CDR1 MNHEY and CDR2 SVGAGI. Trimming stripped 6 bases from V and 1 base from J, with 11 bases between. CDR3 coding DNA: TGTGCCAGCAGCTCGCGGGGCGGCACAGATACGCAGTATTTT. Amino acid sequence: CASSSRGGTDTQYF.

The genes are TRBV5-1 and TRBJ2-1, with 7 bases fitting TRBD2. V lost 4 bases, J lost 15 bases, and 10 bases stayed unmatched. The CDR3 totals 12 residues. Germline V gene sequence: CDR1 SGHRS, CDR2 YFSETQ. CDR3 sequence reads: CASSPDRGDRFF. Here the CDR3 DNA reads TGCGCCAGCAGCCCGGATCGGGGGGATCGGTTCTTC.

The chain joins TRBV21-1 to TRBJ2-6; the table's D gene call, TRBD1, was not cross checked with the DNA. TRBV21-1 constitutes a pseudogene. The CDR3 runs to 17 residues. The chain's CDR3 is CASELKQGPPGANVLTF. In nucleotides, the CDR3 is TGTGCCAGCGAATTAAAACAGGGACCCCCTGGGGCCAACGTCCTGACTTTC.

In this sample, this clone turned up once. The chain carries TRBV9 and TRBJ1-5, with 8 positions matching TRBD1. Germline assignment: CDR1 SGDLS and CDR2 YYNGEE. V dropped 2 bases and J dropped 6; count of bases not matched to a gene: 10. The CDR3 is 16 amino acids. The CDR3 DNA reads as TGTGCCAGCAGCGTCGACGACAGGGGAATCCTTCAGCCCCAGCATTTT. This sequence encodes CASSVDDRGILQPQHF.

V and J are TRBV13 and TRBJ2-1; 7 bases agree with TRBD2. The CDR3 extends over 17 amino acids. Per the germline V gene, CDR1 is PRHDT and CDR2 is FYEKMQ (reference sequence). V shed 5 bases, J shed 0 bases, and the junction held 10 bases outside the gene matches. The CDR3 nucleotides read TGTGCCAGCAGCCCCTATACGCGGGGGAGCTCCTACAATGAGCAGTTCTTC. This gives the protein CASSPYTRGSSYNEQFF.

This chain uses TRBV28 with TRBJ2-7, with TRBD1 as a possible D gene (5 bases). The germline CDR1 and CDR2 sequences are MDHEN and SYDVKM. With 2 bases removed from V and 3 bases from J, the gap between germline ends came to 11 bases. This CDR3 is built from 14 residues. The CDR3 region is CASSLPDSVYEQYF. In DNA form, the CDR3 reads TGTGCCAGCAGTTTACCCGACAGTGTCTACGAGCAGTACTTC. The variable domain in full, with the rest retrieved from reference TRBV28 and TRBJ2-7, is DVKVTQSSRYLVKRTGEKVFLECVQDMDHENMFWYRQDPGLGLRLIYFSYDVKMKEKGDIPEGYSVSREKKERFSLILESASTNQTSMYLCASSLPDSVYEQYFGPGTRLTVT.

The V and J genes are TRBV7-9 and TRBJ2-5; possibly TRBD1 for D (7 bases). Germline V gene sequence: CDR1 SEHNR, CDR2 FQNEAQ (reference sequence). The V gene lost 4 bases and the J gene lost 5 bases, with 20 bases spanning the gap. The CDR3 has 16 amino acids. The CDR3 region is CASSSRQGGTGETQYF. CDR3 sequence (DNA): TGTGCCAGCAGCTCACGACAGGGAGGCACGGGGGAGACCCAGTACTTC.